The TCR beta chain under discussion was sequenced for a study of blood T cell repertoires in COVID-19. Overall study context: Samples representing acute and convalescent COVID-19 were sourced from the United States, Italy and Spain. Sample material is recorded as cDNA or gDNA derived from T cells, B-cell-depleted T cells, or PBMCs.

The authors' processing: Amplification of reference gene primers provided the estimated nucleated cell counts. Measured with immunoSEQ multiplex PCR; TCRdb has only the in-frame clones, and not every one. V and J calls and clone size come straight from that table; D and trimming were deduced from the DNA. The profile shows fewer than 300,000 clones, about 86% of them singletons. Sequenced sample: peripheral blood. The clonotype originates from a man older than 75 with acute or convalescent COVID-19.

In nucleotides, the CDR3 is TGTGCCAGCTCACCACCGGACTGGCTCGGGGAGCTGTTTTTT. Residues: CASSPPDWLGELFF. This chain joins TRBV18 and TRBJ2-2; D might be TRBD2 (5 bases). The CDR3 sequence is 14 residues long. Germline V lookup: CDR1 KGHSH, CDR2 LQKENI. The ends were cut back, 0 bases at V and 7 bases at J, with 9 bases in the middle.